The 3 T cell receptor beta chains reported below all come from one sample, sequenced in a study of Graves' ophthalmopathy and Graves' hyperthyroidism. TCR beta CDR3 regions were amplified from RNA transcripts. First-round RT-PCR employed HTBI primers, with a second-round multiplex PCR after it. Each CDR3 protein is one row after TCRdb ran MiXCR on the multiplex PCR reads. The sample carries roughly 160,000 distinct CDR3 sequences, less than 45% recorded once. The sequencing sample was made of peripheral blood. These TCRs come from a woman in her forties with Graves' ophthalmopathy.

The sample holds many counts of this clonotype. The J gene is TRBJ1-5, the V gene TRBV6-5; weak D call: TRBD1 (6 bases). Germline V gene lookup returns CDR1 MNHEY and CDR2 SVGAGI. The CDR3 sequence is 17 residues long. Trimming left V 9 bases short and J 2 bases short, with 23 bases between. CDR3 in amino acids: CARRPIRIAGGNQPQHF. The DNA of the CDR3 is TGTGCCAGACGACCGATTCGTATAGCAGGGGGCAATCAGCCCCAGCATTTT.

The table lists this clonotype with a count of one. J is TRBJ1-1 and V is TRBV6-2 or TRBV6-3, with a possible D match to TRBD1 (5 bases). The CDR3 is 12 amino acids. The germline V gene has CDR1 MNHEY and CDR2 SVGEGT. Trimming removed 4 bases at V and 8 bases at J, with 11 bases between. The CDR3 coding sequence is TGTGCCAGCAGTTGGGGCCCGCGGGAAGCTTTCTTT. Amino acid sequence: CASSWGPREAFF.

This clonotype was detected many times. V is TRBV28 and J is TRBJ2-5, with D possibly TRBD2 on 6 matching bases. The CDR3 is made up of 15 amino acids. Per the germline V gene, CDR1 is MDHEN and CDR2 is SYDVKM. V was shortened by 2 bases and J by 2 bases, with 12 bases between the two germline ends. The CDR3 loop reads CASSLLDGRQETQYF. In DNA, the CDR3 is TGTGCCAGCAGTTTACTGGACGGGAGACAAGAGACCCAGTACTTC.